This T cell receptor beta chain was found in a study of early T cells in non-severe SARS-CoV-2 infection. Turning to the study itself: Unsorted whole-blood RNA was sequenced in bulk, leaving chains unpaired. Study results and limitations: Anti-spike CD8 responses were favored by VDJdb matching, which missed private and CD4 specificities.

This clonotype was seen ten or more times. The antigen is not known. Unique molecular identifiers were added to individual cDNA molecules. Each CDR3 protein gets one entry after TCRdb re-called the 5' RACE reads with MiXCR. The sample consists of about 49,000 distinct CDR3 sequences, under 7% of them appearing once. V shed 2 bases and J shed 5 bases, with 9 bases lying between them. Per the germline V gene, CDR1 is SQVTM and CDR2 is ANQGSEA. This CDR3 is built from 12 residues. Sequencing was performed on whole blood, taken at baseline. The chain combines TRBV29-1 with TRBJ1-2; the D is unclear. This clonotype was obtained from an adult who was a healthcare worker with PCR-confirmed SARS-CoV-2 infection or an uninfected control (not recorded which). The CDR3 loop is CSVEPIPYGYTF. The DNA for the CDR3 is TGCAGCGTTGAACCGATCCCTTATGGCTACACCTTC.